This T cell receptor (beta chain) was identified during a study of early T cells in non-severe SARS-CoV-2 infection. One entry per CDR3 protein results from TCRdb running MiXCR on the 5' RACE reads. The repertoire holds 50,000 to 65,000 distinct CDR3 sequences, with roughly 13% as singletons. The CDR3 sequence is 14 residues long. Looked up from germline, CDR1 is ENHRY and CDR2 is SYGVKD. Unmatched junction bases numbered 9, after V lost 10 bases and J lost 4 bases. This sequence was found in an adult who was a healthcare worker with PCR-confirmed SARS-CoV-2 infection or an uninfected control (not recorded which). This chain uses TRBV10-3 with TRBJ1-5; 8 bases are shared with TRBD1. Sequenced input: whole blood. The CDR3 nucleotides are TGTGCCACCGCCAAGGGACAGGAGAATCAGCCCCAGCATTTT. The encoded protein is CATAKGQENQPQHF.